The sequence of this TCR beta chain was determined in a study of blood T cell repertoires in COVID-19. The overall study: Sites across the United States, Italy and Spain contributed samples from acute and convalescent COVID-19.

CDR1 and CDR2 from the germline V gene are LNHNV and YYDKDF (reference sequence). The CDR3 is 14 amino acids. The ends lost 3 bases at V and 3 bases at J; junction bases unmatched: 0. Authors' methods: The authors estimated nucleated cell counts from reference gene primer amplification. Assay used: immunoSEQ multiplex PCR; TCRdb lists only in-frame clones, some missing. V, J and clone size are taken as reported in that table, and D and trimming were inferred from the DNA itself. The sample includes 150,000 to 200,000 clones, about four fifths of them seen just once. J is TRBJ1-3 and V is TRBV15; 9 positions match TRBD1. The sequencing input was peripheral blood. This clonotype was obtained from a man aged 70-80 years with active or convalescent COVID-19. Written as DNA, the CDR3 is TGTGCCACCAGCAGGGACAGGGGTGGAAACACCATATATTTT. Its translation is CATSRDRGGNTIYF.